The 19 T cell receptor beta chains below were found in one sample sequenced in a study of shared clonotypes between healthy human individuals. CD45RO-negative, CCR7-selected cells formed the naive CD8 fraction, which excluded terminally differentiated effector memory CD45RA+ cells. Some clones are missing from TCRdb's copy, which holds only in-frame ones; the method was immunoSEQ multiplex PCR. The table has about 2 million clones, just under 95% seen once. The sample consisted of naive CD8+ T cells sorted from blood. These receptors all stem from a man aged 18 to 35 in good health.

V is TRBV30 and J is TRBJ2-3; possibly TRBD1 for D (5 bases). The CDR3 is made up of 15 amino acids. The germline gives CDR1 GTSNPN, CDR2 SVGIG (reference sequence). V lost 5 bases, J lost 2 bases, and 17 bases lay in between. CDR3 loop: CAWWGPGGYTDTQYF. The DNA of the CDR3 is TGTGCCTGGTGGGGCCCCGGCGGTTACACAGATACGCAGTATTTT.

The chain joins TRBV6-6 to TRBJ2-7; no definite D call. The CDR3 is made up of 13 amino acids. The ends were cut back, 5 bases at V and 4 bases at J, with 12 bases in the middle. Germline V CDR1 and CDR2: MNHNY, SVGAGI (reference sequence). The CDR3 protein is CASSALGNYEQYF. The CDR3 coding sequence is TGTGCCAGCAGTGCACTGGGGAATTACGAGCAGTACTTC.

The chain recombines TRBV28 with TRBJ1-1, with D maybe TRBD1 (5 bases). Trimming cost V 11 bases and J 0 bases, with 16 bases left between them. This CDR3 is built from 14 residues. Germline V gene lookup returns CDR1 MDHEN and CDR2 SYDVKM. CDR3 sequence (DNA): TGTGCCGCCAGACCGGAGGGGATGAACACTGAAGCTTTCTTT. The encoded protein is CAARPEGMNTEAFF.

This clone was recorded once. The chain links TRBV7-9 to TRBJ2-7, with TRBD1 matching over 9 bases. V was clipped by 4 bases and J by 5 bases; unmatched bases: 9. The CDR3 spans 15 residues. Germline V gene sequence: CDR1 SEHNR, CDR2 FQNEAQ (reference sequence). For the CDR3, the DNA is TGTGCCAGCAGCTCTCCGGGACAGGGTTCGCACGAGCAGTACTTC. This encodes CASSSPGQGSHEQYF.

On this clone itself: The same CDR3 is also encoded by other DNA sequences in this sample. The chain recombines TRBV4-2 with TRBJ2-7, with D possibly called TRBD1 or TRBD2 (6 bases each). Germline CDR1 reads LGHNA; CDR2 reads YNFKEQ. Trimming left V 0 bases short and J 4 bases short, with 10 bases between. The CDR3 runs to 14 residues. This CDR3 is CASSQDKGGYEQYF. The CDR3 nucleotides read TGTGCCAGCAGCCAAGATAAGGGGGGTTACGAGCAGTACTTC.

For the CDR3, the DNA is TGTGCCAGCAGTACTAGCGACACAGATACGCAGTATTTT. Protein sequence: CASSTSDTDTQYF. This chain joins TRBV13 and TRBJ2-3; 7 nucleotides agree with TRBD2. The trim removed 6 bases at V and 2 bases at J, leaving 2 bases unmatched. Germline V CDR1 and CDR2: PRHDT, FYEKMQ (reference sequence). There are 13 residues in the CDR3.

The V gene is TRBV5-6, the J gene TRBJ2-2; D may be TRBD2 (6 bases). Germline V gives CDR1 SGHDT, CDR2 YYEEEE. This CDR3 has 19 amino acids. V lost 2 bases and J lost 2, with 22 bases in between. Written as DNA, the CDR3 is TGTGCCAGCAGCTTTTACCCTGTATTTGCGGGGATAAACACCGGGGAGCTGTTTTTT. Protein sequence: CASSFYPVFAGINTGELFF.

The chain recombines TRBV4-3 with TRBJ2-7, with no clear D. The CDR3 runs to 14 residues. Germline lookup yields CDR1 LGHNA and CDR2 YSLEER. Trimming pared 1 base from V and 2 bases from J, leaving 9 bases between. CDR3 DNA sequence: TGCGCCAGCAGCCAAGGCGGCAACACCTACGAGCAGTACTTC. Translation gives CASSQGGNTYEQYF.

J is TRBJ2-5 and V is TRBV5-8, with D tentatively TRBD1 or TRBD2 (5 bases each). Trimming took 0 bases from V and 1 from J, leaving 13 bases between them. This CDR3 spans 16 amino acids. Germline V gene lookup returns CDR1 SGHTS and CDR2 YDEGEE. CDR3 sequence: CASSLARAGVQETQYF. The CDR3 DNA follows: TGTGCCAGCAGCTTGGCCAGGGCGGGTGTCCAAGAGACCCAGTACTTC.

The gene calls are TRBV4-1 and TRBJ2-7; 7 positions agree with TRBD2. Germline CDR1 and CDR2: MGHRA and YSYEKL. V was pared by 0 bases and J by 4 bases, with 6 bases of the junction left unmatched. This CDR3 region has 15 residues. The CDR3 nucleotides are TGCGCCAGCAGCCAAGAACCTAGCGGACGTTACGAGCAGTACTTC. This sequence encodes CASSQEPSGRYEQYF.

V and J are TRBV29-1 and TRBJ2-5; 11 bases are a match to TRBD1. The DNA end lines up better with TRBJ2-7; the J call may be wrong. The CDR3 is 15 residues long. CDR1 SQVTM and CDR2 ANQGSEA come from the germline V gene. CDR3 in amino acids: CSVEVGQGATYEQYF. CDR3 in DNA: TGCAGCGTTGAAGTAGGACAGGGGGCGACCTACGAGCAGTACTTC.

CDR3 DNA: TGTGCCAGCAGTTACTTTGGGGGTGGAGACTATGGCTACACCTTC. Its protein is CASSYFGGGDYGYTF. The chain links TRBV6-5 to TRBJ1-2, with D perhaps matching TRBD1 (5 bases). Trimming pared 1 base from V and 3 bases from J, leaving 12 bases between. The germline gives CDR1 MNHEY, CDR2 SVGAGI. The CDR3 consists of 15 residues.

The CDR3 region is CARSFVTPPGRGSNEQFF. The CDR3 DNA reads TGTGCCAGAAGCTTCGTGACCCCCCCGGGACGGGGGAGCAATGAGCAGTTCTTC. The genes are TRBV5-3 and TRBJ2-1; D may be TRBD2 (6 bases). TRBV5-3 falls under the ORF class, with uncertain function. The CDR3 is 18 residues long. Trimming stripped 2 bases from V and 6 bases from J, with 24 bases between.

V is TRBV5-1 and J is TRBJ2-3, with D possibly being TRBD2 (5 bases). Trimming removed 4 bases at V and 3 bases at J, with 15 bases between. CDR1 SGHRS and CDR2 YFSETQ come from the germline V gene. CDR3 length: 15 residues. This CDR3 reads CASSPLEEVTDTQYF. CDR3 nucleotides: TGCGCCAGCAGCCCCTTAGAGGAGGTTACAGATACGCAGTATTTT.

This chain uses TRBV27 with TRBJ1-5; D remains unclear. The CDR3 is 14 amino acids. Germline V gene data show CDR1 as MNHEY and CDR2 as SMNVEV (reference sequence). V lost 3 bases and J 4 bases, leaving 10 bases between the germline ends. CDR3 protein: CASSFDSANQPQHF. The DNA for the CDR3 is TGTGCCAGCAGTTTTGATTCTGCAAATCAGCCCCAGCATTTT.

V gene TRBV7-9 combines with J gene TRBJ1-2, with a possible D match to TRBD1 (5 bases). Deletions cut 3 bases from V and 0 bases from J, with 17 bases between. Germline loops: CDR1 SEHNR, CDR2 FQNEAQ (reference sequence). The CDR3 has 17 residues. The CDR3 is CASSFLRGAKANYGYTF. For the CDR3, the DNA is TGTGCCAGCAGCTTCCTGCGGGGCGCGAAAGCTAACTATGGCTACACCTTC. The whole variable domain, remainder taken from reference TRBV7-9 and TRBJ1-2, is DTGVSQNPRHKITKRGQNVTFRCDPISEHNRLYWYRQTLGQGPEFLTYFQNEAQLEKSRLLSDRFSAERPKGSFSTLEIQRTEQGDSAMYLCASSFLRGAKANYGYTFGSGTRLTVV.

The CDR3 spells CASSFLGAQNTEAFF. The CDR3 bases are TGTGCCAGCAGCTTTCTAGGGGCACAGAACACTGAAGCTTTCTTT. The chain has TRBV7-9 and TRBJ1-1; D is perhaps TRBD1 (5 bases). V lost 3 bases and J lost 1, with 12 bases in between. From germline, CDR1 is SEHNR and CDR2 FQNEAQ (reference sequence). This CDR3 is built from 15 residues.

The gene calls are TRBV5-1 and TRBJ2-2, with D perhaps assigned TRBD1 or TRBD2 (5 bases each). This CDR3 is 18 amino acids long. Trimming shortened V by 7 bases and J by 4 bases, and 26 bases separated the two germline ends. Germline lookup yields CDR1 SGHRS and CDR2 YFSETQ. The CDR3 nucleotides are TGCGCCAGCGGCGAGTATTTTCTGTCAGGGACGGGCACCGGGGAGCTGTTTTTT. Protein: CASGEYFLSGTGTGELFF. The full variable domain, rest sourced from reference TRBV5-1 and TRBJ2-2, is KAGVTQTPRYLIKTRGQQVTLSCSPISGHRSVSWYQQTPGQGLQFLFEYFSETQRNKGNFPGRFSGRQFSNSRSEMNVSTLELGDSALYLCASGEYFLSGTGTGELFFGEGSRLTVL.

The chain carries TRBV4-1 and TRBJ2-5, with 10 bases identical to TRBD1. The CDR3 is made up of 15 amino acids. V shed 1 base and J 3 bases; nucleotides not matched to a gene: 2. CDR1 is MGHRA and CDR2 is YSYEKL in the germline V gene. This CDR3 reads CASSQAGQGKETQYF. DNA for the CDR3: TGCGCCAGCAGCCAAGCGGGACAGGGGAAAGAGACCCAGTACTTC.